A selection of T cell receptor beta chains follows, all from one sample in a study of OX40 agonist ivuxolimab in advanced cancers. The assay was immunoSEQ multiplex PCR, and TCRdb's table has in-frame clones only and misses some. The sample holds some 83,000 clones; around nine tenths are singletons and the top ten take around 0.76%. The sequencing here drew on CD4+ or CD8+ T cells sorted from blood, taken in a trial of the OX40 agonist ivuxolimab. The origin of the receptors is an adult with an advanced solid tumor such as melanoma, head and neck, liver or kidney cancer. The CDR3 runs from the conserved cysteine through the conserved F or W. D genes are given only for firm matches. Clone sizes are given selectively: once, few, many, or a class where the clone is expanded.

J gene | V gene | D gene | clone size | CDR3 protein | CDR3 DNA
TRBJ1-1 | TRBV5-1 | NA | NA | CASSPDRGAPGTEAFF | TGCGCCAGCAGCCCGGACCGGGGGGCCCCTGGGACGGAAGCTTTCTTT
TRBJ1-1 | TRBV7-6 | NA | NA | CASSSGQGPTEAFF | TGTGCCAGCAGCTCCGGTCAGGGCCCCACTGAAGCTTTCTTT
TRBJ2-7 | TRBV28 | NA | NA | CASSLGTKREQYF | TGTGCCAGCAGCCTAGGGACCAAGCGGGAGCAGTACTTC
TRBJ1-1 | TRBV6-1 | NA | NA | CASSEVGRLNTEAFF | TGTGCCAGCAGTGAAGTGGGGCGCCTGAACACTGAAGCTTTCTTT
TRBJ1-1 | TRBV18 | NA | NA | CASSPATVGGANTEAFF | TGTGCCAGCTCACCAGCTACTGTGGGGGGCGCGAACACTGAAGCTTTCTTT
TRBJ2-1 | TRBV5-1 | NA | NA | CASSLIRGSNEQFF | TGCGCCAGCAGCTTGATTCGGGGGAGTAATGAGCAGTTCTTC
TRBJ2-2 | TRBV6-4 | TRBD2 | once | CASSRIAGGSNTGELFF | TGTGCCAGCAGTCGAATAGCGGGGGGCTCGAACACCGGGGAGCTGTTTTTT
TRBJ1-6 | TRBV6-6 | NA | NA | CASSYSLQAQSPLHF | TGTGCCAGCAGTTACTCGTTACAGGCCCAATCACCCCTCCACTTT
TRBJ1-1 | TRBV6-6 | NA | NA | CASSLGDTTEAFF | TGTGCCAGCAGTTTAGGGGATACCACTGAAGCTTTCTTT
TRBJ1-4 | TRBV5-1 | NA | NA | CASRGTDTEKLFF | TGCGCCAGCAGAGGTACAGATACGGAAAAACTGTTTTTT
TRBJ2-3 | TRBV7-6 | NA | NA | CASSSRKGWAMDTQYF | TGTGCCAGCAGCTCCCGCAAGGGGTGGGCGATGGATACGCAGTATTTT
TRBJ1-5 | TRBV11-2 | NA | NA | CASSLALDSNQPQHF | TGTGCCAGCAGCTTAGCGTTAGATAGCAATCAGCCCCAGCATTTT
TRBJ2-2 | TRBV5-4 | TRBD2 | NA | CASSSQRGGGTGELFF | TGTGCCAGCAGCAGCCAGCGGGGGGGCGGCACCGGGGAGCTGTTTTTT
TRBJ1-2 | TRBV5-5 | NA | NA | CASSYSGYTF | TGTGCCAGCAGCTACTCCGGCTACACCTTC
TRBJ2-7 | TRBV27 | NA | NA | CASSYSGTGSYEQYF | TGTGCCAGCAGTTACTCCGGGACTGGCTCCTACGAGCAGTACTTC
TRBJ2-1 | TRBV28 | TRBD2 | NA | CASRSGGDNEQFF | TGTGCCAGCCGCTCGGGGGGGGACAATGAGCAGTTCTTC
TRBJ2-7 | TRBV11-2 | NA | NA | CASSFTRYEQYF | TGTGCCAGCAGCTTTACCCGGTACGAGCAGTACTTC
TRBJ1-5 | TRBV19 | NA | few | CASSLGRWGVGSAAQHF | TGTGCCAGTAGTCTAGGTCGGTGGGGGGTAGGTTCTGCAGCCCAGCATTTT
TRBJ2-3 | TRBV11-3 | TRBD1 | NA | CASSRTGGPDTQYF | TGTGCCAGCAGCAGGACAGGGGGGCCAGATACGCAGTATTTT
TRBJ2-6 | TRBV25-1 | NA | NA | CASSARAEGRGGANVLTF | TGTGCCAGCAGTGCTCGGGCCGAAGGCCGTGGCGGGGCCAACGTCCTGACTTTC
TRBJ1-4 | TRBV11-2 | NA | NA | CASSENPDILMGQLFF | TGTGCCAGCAGCGAGAACCCGGACATCTTGATGGGTCAACTGTTTTTT
TRBJ1-4 | TRBV19 | NA | NA | CASSNRGDEKLFF | TGTGCCAGTAGTAATCGGGGGGATGAAAAACTGTTTTTT